Listed below are T cell receptor beta chains from one sample, sequenced in a study of beta chain features in type 1 diabetes. The data were produced by immunoSEQ multiplex PCR, yet TCRdb's version contains in-frame clones alone and is incomplete. The table lists about 660,000 clones, around 15% of them singletons. The specimen sequenced was naive CD4+ T cells from blood. The receptors were sampled from a man in his late teens or twenties with type 1 diabetes. Each CDR3 is given with its conserved first and last residue. The order of the fields is CDR3 length, clone size, J gene, V gene, D gene, CDR3 protein, CDR3 DNA. A D gene is named only where the DNA matches it firmly. Clone size is not always given. Where it is, it says once, few, many or a class for expanded clones.

>13|NA|TRBJ1-3|TRBV7-3|NA
CASSNSPGNTIYF
TGTGCCAGCAGCAACAGTCCTGGAAACACCATATATTTT
>16|few|TRBJ2-7|TRBV18|TRBD1
CASSPRVTGGSYEQYF
TGTGCCAGCTCACCACGGGTGACAGGGGGCTCCTACGAGCAGTACTTC
>13|few|TRBJ1-2|TRBV28|NA
CATTVPNNYGYTF
TGTGCCACCACAGTCCCCAATAACTATGGCTACACCTTC
>14|few|TRBJ1-1|TRBV9|NA
CASSVEGLNTEAFF
TGTGCCAGCAGCGTAGAGGGTTTGAACACTGAAGCTTTCTTT
>14|few|TRBJ2-7|TRBV4-3|NA
CASSQVVRGSEQYF
TGCGCCAGCAGCCAAGTCGTAAGGGGCAGCGAGCAGTACTTC
>16|NA|TRBJ2-1|TRBV4-1|NA
CASSQVRGHSYNEQFF
TGCGCCAGCAGCCAAGTTCGGGGACACTCCTACAATGAGCAGTTCTTC
>11|NA|TRBJ2-1|TRBV9|NA
CASSATGKQFF
TGTGCCAGCAGCGCGACTGGAAAGCAGTTCTTC
>13|NA|TRBJ2-5|TRBV29-1|NA
CSVGSRAGETQYF
TGCAGCGTTGGGTCCCGGGCGGGGGAGACCCAGTACTTC
>15|NA|TRBJ1-2|TRBV27|NA
CASSLSAGVGYGYTF
TGTGCCAGCAGTTTATCGGCAGGGGTGGGCTATGGCTACACCTTC
>17|NA|TRBJ2-1|TRBV21-1|NA
CASSKSFTGTGNNEQFF
TGTGCCAGCAGCAAATCGTTCACCGGGACAGGGAACAATGAGCAGTTCTTC
>14|NA|TRBJ2-7|TRBV6-5|TRBD1
CASIPGQGSYEQYF
TGTGCCAGCATCCCGGGACAGGGCTCCTACGAGCAGTACTTC
>17|NA|TRBJ2-2|TRBV5-4|NA
CASREEVGPRGSGELFF
TGTGCCAGCAGGGAGGAGGTCGGGCCGCGCGGGTCCGGGGAGCTGTTTTTT
>14|few|TRBJ2-3|TRBV13|NA
CASSFPGGGDTQYF
TGTGCCAGCAGCTTCCCCGGAGGGGGAGATACGCAGTATTTT
>15|few|TRBJ1-2|TRBV9|TRBD1
CASSVASGQGDGYTF
TGTGCCAGCAGCGTAGCTTCGGGACAGGGGGATGGCTACACCTTC
>13|few|TRBJ1-2|TRBV9|NA
CASSVGLGDGYTF
TGTGCCAGCAGCGTAGGACTCGGCGATGGCTACACCTTC
>13|few|TRBJ1-1|TRBV5-6|NA
CASVTAQNTEAFF
TGTGCCAGCGTTACAGCCCAGAACACTGAAGCTTTCTTT
>11|few|TRBJ2-3|TRBV19|NA
CASSTRDTQYF
TGTGCCAGTAGTACCAGAGATACGCAGTATTTT
>17|NA|TRBJ2-1|TRBV13|TRBD2
CASSLLASGGSYNEQFF
TGTGCCAGCAGCTTATTGGCTAGCGGGGGCTCCTACAATGAGCAGTTCTTC
>15|NA|TRBJ2-7|TRBV4-1|TRBD2
CASSQELAASYEQYF
TGCGCCAGCAGCCAAGAACTAGCGGCCTCCTACGAGCAGTACTTC